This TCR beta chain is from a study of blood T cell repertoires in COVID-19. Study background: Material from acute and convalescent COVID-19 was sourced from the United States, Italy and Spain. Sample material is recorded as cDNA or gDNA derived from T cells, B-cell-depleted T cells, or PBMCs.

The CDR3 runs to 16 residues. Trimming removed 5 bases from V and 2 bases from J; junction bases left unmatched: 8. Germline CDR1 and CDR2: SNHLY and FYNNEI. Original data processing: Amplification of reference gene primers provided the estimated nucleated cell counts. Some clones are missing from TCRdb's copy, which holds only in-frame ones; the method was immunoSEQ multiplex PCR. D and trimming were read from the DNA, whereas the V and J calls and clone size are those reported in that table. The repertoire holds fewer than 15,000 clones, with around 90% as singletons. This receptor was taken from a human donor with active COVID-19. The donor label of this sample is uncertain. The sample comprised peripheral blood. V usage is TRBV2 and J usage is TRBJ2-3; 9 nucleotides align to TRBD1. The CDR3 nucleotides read TGTGCCAGCAGTCGGGAAGGGACAGGGATCACAGATACGCAGTATTTT. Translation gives CASSREGTGITDTQYF.